This T cell receptor beta chain was profiled in a study of blood T cell repertoires in COVID-19. Looking at the study overall: Acute-phase and convalescent COVID-19 samples originated in the United States, Italy and Spain. Sample material is recorded as cDNA or gDNA derived from T cells, B-cell-depleted T cells, or PBMCs.

Data came from immunoSEQ multiplex PCR; TCRdb stores just in-frame clones and leaves some out. The profile shows some 300,000 clones, around four fifths of them singletons. Germline CDR1 and CDR2: SGHAT and FQNNGV. The CDR3 runs 15 residues. With 4 bases clipped from V and 5 bases from J, the junction kept 9 bases outside the gene matches. Sequencing used peripheral blood. The source of this sequence is a woman aged 50 to 60 with active or convalescent COVID-19. The V gene is TRBV11-2, the J gene TRBJ2-7, with 9 bases lining up with TRBD2. The CDR3: CASSWAGLADNEQYF. Written as DNA, the CDR3 is TGTGCCAGCAGCTGGGCGGGACTAGCAGATAACGAGCAGTACTTC.